Listed here is a single TCR beta chain. There is no known antigen for this receptor. No base quality information exists; no much larger clone differs at one position. The germline V gene (reference sequence) gives CDR1 as MNHEY and CDR2 as SMNVEV. Spanning cysteine to phenylalanine, the CDR3 consists of 21 amino acids. Solely the CDR3 DNA is kept, with 63 bases framed from the first base. This record belongs to a study of blood T cells in healthy people across ages (dated by TCRdb to between 2014 and 2016). Background on the whole study: In model experiments, roughly one uniquely barcoded TCR beta cDNA molecule per two T cells was captured by template switching. To avoid experimental bias, donors of different ages were spread randomly across the sequencing lanes. The study measured age-related changes in TCR beta repertoire diversity using deep sequencing normalized with unique cDNA molecular identifiers. Using the same blood draw, the study looked at two additional independent replicas of 1 million unique cDNA reads for two donors, one aged 18 to 30 and the other aged 80 or older. The donors were divided into four age groups: young (average around 15 years), middle-aged (roughly 40), aged (about 62) and long-lived (82).

Donors were around 37 systemically healthy Caucasian individuals from Russia aged roughly 6 to 100 years. Each donor gave around 9.5 milliliters of peripheral blood, collected into EDTA-treated Vacutainer tubes. PBMCs were isolated by Ficoll-Paque density-gradient centrifugation, with at least 6 million obtained per sample. Total RNA was extracted from PBMCs with Trizol reagent, with at least 5 micrograms obtained per sample. For every donor, an aliquot of PBMCs went through flow cytometry to measure the percentages of naive CD45RAhigh/CD27high T cells. Libraries were made using 5' RACE. The sequencer listed for this sample is Illumina HiSeq 2500. The second PCR ran for roughly 7 to 11 cycles and used a J-beta primer mix along with a sample-barcoded 5' primer. Each TCR beta cDNA molecule received a unique molecular identifier from a template-switch 5' adaptor carrying 12 random nucleotides. Each sample yielded at least 2.5 million CDR3-containing paired-end reads. The Mint cDNA synthesis kit, primed by a TRBC-specific oligonucleotide, was used to synthesize first-strand cDNA from all RNA. Following uracil-DNA glycosylase treatment, a first 18-cycle PCR with universal primers M1SS and BC2_uni_R was performed on all cDNA. In the original analysis: Each sample was normalized by randomly selecting 1 million high-quality reads, each carrying a distinct molecular identifier. Instead of being binned into consensus sequences, reads with shared molecular identifiers were discarded. MiTCR, with a Q25 quality threshold and the strictest error-elimination algorithm, was used for CDR3 identification, clonotype clustering and error correction. A nonparametric unseen species model using Euler transformation provided a lower-bound estimate of total TCR beta diversity. TCRdb applied fastp at Q25 and MiXCR to the public reads, then kept only in-frame beta chains. Every CDR3 protein is listed once, alongside the most common genes and DNA of its rows. Here the V and J calls rest on TCRdb's processing, not on the authors' analysis. In all, the sample holds more than 1.4 million distinct CDR3 sequences, and 35% to 45% of those were seen once. 7.9% of the sample lies in the top ten.

Summary of the overall study and its limitations: A strong correlation was found between observed TCR beta diversity and the percentage of naive T cells measured by flow cytometry. Estimates of total diversity from one million sequenced T cells were regarded as lower bounds and underestimates. Since profiling was done on bulk unsorted PBMCs, naive and antigen-experienced compartments could not be conclusively compared. The CMV infection status of donors was not known, potentially confounding age-related changes in expanded clonotypes. Compared with the aged group, the long-lived group had more naive CD4+ T cells, fewer expanded clones and increased TCR diversity, suggesting age selection. Observed TCR beta diversity per million T cells fell roughly linearly with age, and a significant reduction was already apparent by age around 40.

The TCR sequence derives from a young woman in good health. Recombination joined TRBV27 with TRBJ2-5; 7 bases in the middle match TRBD2. The J call is in doubt because the DNA end fits TRBJ2-7 better. Sequenced: blood. The nucleotide sequence reads as follows: TGTGCCAGCAGTTTATCGAGGGGCGCGGTGAGATACGGGGGGAAGCCCTACGAGCAGTACTTC. This encodes CASSLSRGAVRYGGKPYEQYF.